This T cell receptor beta chain is from a study of T cell responses to AZD1222 COVID-19 vaccine. TCRdb's table, derived via immunoSEQ multiplex PCR, lists solely in-frame clones and lacks some. The sample includes approximately 120,000 clones, approximately 89% of them seen just once. Comment on this clone: Antigen: not known.

Findings and caveats of the study: Clonal diversity may have been underestimated, and the donors were mostly white British, with more females than males. Baseline antibody screening turned up just six seropositive AZD1222 recipients. Reportedly, nearly half the spike-specific TCRs target unmutated variant regions.

The CDR3 contains 13 residues. Trimming removed 3 bases from V and 5 bases from J, with 11 bases in between. V and J are TRBV12-3 or TRBV12-4 and TRBJ2-7; D is possibly TRBD1 or TRBD2 (5 bases each). This TCR was recovered from an adult who received the AZD1222 COVID-19 vaccine. The material sequenced was peripheral blood, taken 28 days after the second AZD1222 dose. CDR3 residues: CASSFRGVNEQYF. The CDR3 DNA is TGTGCCAGCAGTTTTAGGGGAGTCAACGAGCAGTACTTC.